The 31 T cell receptor beta chains below come from one sample, sequenced in a study of cytomegalovirus exposure and HLA in healthy donors. The PCR used 60 Vbeta and 13 Jbeta primers. Sequencing used immunoSEQ multiplex PCR; TCRdb keeps in-frame clones, though not all of them. The data contain around 100,000 clones, more than 80% of them singletons. Material for sequencing was PBMCs. All receptors come from a man younger than 40 in good health and CMV-seronegative.

V and J are TRBV10-3 and TRBJ2-7; 9 bases align to TRBD2. The CDR3 sequence is 14 residues long. With V trimmed by 3 bases and J by 2 bases, 2 bases remained unmatched. Germline loops: CDR1 ENHRY, CDR2 SYGVKD. In DNA form, the CDR3 reads TGTGCCATCAGTGATGGGACTAGCACCTACGAGCAGTACTTC. It codes for CAISDGTSTYEQYF.

The chain has TRBV28 and TRBJ1-3; D perhaps matches TRBD1 (6 bases). Germline V gene lookup returns CDR1 MDHEN and CDR2 SYDVKM. Trimming shortened V by 4 bases and J by 0 bases, and 13 bases separated the two germline ends. This CDR3 contains 16 residues. The CDR3 DNA sequence: TGTGCCAGCAGTTGGGTGGACAGACACTCTGGAAACACCATATATTTT. Residues: CASSWVDRHSGNTIYF.

The chain is built from TRBV7-9 and TRBJ1-1; maybe TRBD1 (5 bases). Germline-derived CDR1 and CDR2 are SEHNR and FQNEAQ (reference sequence). Between the trimmed V and J ends, which lost 7 bases and 0 bases, there was a span of 12 bases. The CDR3 has 14 residues. The CDR3 nucleotides are TGTGCCAGCAAGAGCGGGACGGTGAACACTGAAGCTTTCTTT. This encodes CASKSGTVNTEAFF.

V is TRBV10-3 and J is TRBJ2-7; TRBD2 matches 8 bases. The CDR3 has 15 amino acids. Unmatched junction bases numbered 8, after V lost 4 bases and J lost 3 bases. Germline CDR1 reads ENHRY; CDR2 reads SYGVKD. As DNA, the CDR3 is TGTGCCATCAGTGGGGCCGGGGGGGGAGGCTACGAGCAGTACTTC. Protein product: CAISGAGGGGYEQYF.

This clone appeared a few times. V and J are TRBV30 and TRBJ1-1, with 7 bases that match TRBD1. Germline V gene sequence: CDR1 GTSNPN, CDR2 SVGIG (reference sequence). V lost 4 bases, J lost 1 base, and 3 bases stayed unmatched. This CDR3 has 13 amino acids. The CDR3 DNA sequence: TGTGCCTGGAACAGGGGACGGAACACTGAAGCTTTCTTT. Protein sequence: CAWNRGRNTEAFF.

The rearrangement joins TRBV5-1 to TRBJ1-1; D gene uncertain. With 7 bases removed from V and 6 bases from J, the gap between germline ends came to 13 bases. This CDR3 contains 12 residues. Germline loops: CDR1 SGHRS, CDR2 YFSETQ. DNA for the CDR3: TGCGCCAGCCAACTCTCAGGCGCTGAAGCTTTCTTT. Translating it yields CASQLSGAEAFF.

This sequence joins TRBV25-1 and TRBJ1-2; TRBD1 matches 7 bases. Trimming cost V 3 bases and J 5 bases; bases outside gene matches: 15. Germline CDR1 MGHDK, CDR2 SYGVNS. CDR3 length: 17 amino acids. The chain's CDR3 is CASSDIGTGTAIYGYTF. The CDR3 coding sequence is TGTGCCAGCAGTGACATTGGTACCGGGACAGCGATTTATGGCTACACCTTC.

The rearrangement links TRBV5-4 to TRBJ2-1; 7 bases match TRBD2. The germline CDR1 and CDR2 sequences are SGHNT and YYREEE (reference sequence). Unmatched junction bases numbered 8, after V lost 0 bases and J lost 5 bases. The CDR3 contains 16 residues. CDR3 sequence: CASSLVGDYINNEQFF. CDR3 nucleotide sequence: TGTGCCAGCAGCTTGGTGGGGGACTACATCAACAATGAGCAGTTCTTC.

This rearrangement joins TRBV6-6 to TRBJ2-7; possibly TRBD1 for D (6 bases). Trimming removed 4 bases from V and 5 bases from J, with 18 bases in between. CDR3 length: 15 residues. Germline values: CDR1 MNHNY, CDR2 SVGAGI (reference sequence). CDR3 nucleotides: TGTGCCAGCAGTTCCTGGCAGGGGATTCAGGACGAGCAGTACTTC. It codes for CASSSWQGIQDEQYF.

Regarding this clone: One end of the junction does not line up with germline, which may come from a read error. CDR3 sequence (DNA): TGTGCCAGCAGTTTTGGGGGGGCCGGCGAGCTGTTTTTT. Translated, it gives CASSFGGAGELFF. The V gene is TRBV28, the J gene TRBJ2-2, with D possibly being TRBD2 (7 bases). This CDR3 has 13 amino acids. Germline CDR1 is MDHEN and CDR2 is SYDVKM.

Only a few counts were recorded for this clone. This sequence joins TRBV5-6 and TRBJ1-2; 10 bases line up with TRBD1. CDR1 is SGHDT, CDR2 YYEEEE, per germline. The V segment lost 4 bases and the J segment 3 bases; nucleotides outside the gene matches: 6. The CDR3 is 15 amino acids. The CDR3 DNA reads TGTGCCAGCAGCCTCGATGGACAGGGGGACTATGGCTACACCTTC. This translates into CASSLDGQGDYGYTF.

This chain links TRBV9 with TRBJ2-1; the match to TRBD2 covers 8 bases. After removal of 0 bases from V and 10 bases from J, the junction contained 9 bases not matched to a gene. The germline V gene has CDR1 SGDLS and CDR2 YYNGEE. The CDR3 runs 15 residues. In nucleotides, the CDR3 is TGTGCCAGCAGCGTAGGGCTAGCGGGCGACGGGGAGCAGTTCTTC. Translating gives CASSVGLAGDGEQFF.

This chain joins TRBV7-9 and TRBJ1-1, with 9 nucleotides matching TRBD1. This CDR3 is 14 amino acids long. V shed 4 bases, J shed 4 bases, and the junction held 4 bases outside the gene matches. Germline CDR1 is SEHNR and CDR2 is FQNEAQ (reference sequence). CDR3 loop: CASSYRGRGTEAFF. The CDR3 bases are TGTGCCAGCAGCTACAGGGGGCGCGGCACTGAAGCTTTCTTT.

The chain couples TRBV27 to TRBJ1-2; D gene unclear. The germline V and J ends were trimmed by 3 bases and 0 bases, with 11 bases remaining between them. The length of the CDR3 is 15 residues. Per germline, CDR1 MNHEY and CDR2 SMNVEV (reference sequence). The CDR3 DNA reads as TGTGCCAGCAGTTTCGGTGGCGGTTCTAACTATGGCTACACCTTC. Residues: CASSFGGGSNYGYTF.

This chain connects TRBV7-9 to TRBJ1-2; 10 bases map to TRBD1. Germline-derived CDR1 and CDR2 are SEHNR and FQNEAQ (reference sequence). The trim removed 4 bases at V and 8 bases at J, leaving 7 bases unmatched. The CDR3 loop spans 14 amino acids. This CDR3 is CASSSLRTGGGYTF. The CDR3 bases are TGTGCCAGCAGCTCTTTAAGGACAGGGGGAGGCTACACCTTC. Variable domain in full (rest from reference TRBV7-9 and TRBJ1-2): DTGVSQNPRHKITKRGQNVTFRCDPISEHNRLYWYRQTLGQGPEFLTYFQNEAQLEKSRLLSDRFSAERPKGSFSTLEIQRTEQGDSAMYLCASSSLRTGGGYTFGSGTRLTVV.

The chain joins TRBV4-1 to TRBJ2-5; D is possibly TRBD2 (7 bases). Trimming pared 0 bases from V and 1 base from J, leaving 15 bases between. Germline V gene lookup returns CDR1 MGHRA and CDR2 YSYEKL. This CDR3 is 17 amino acids long. Here the CDR3 reads CASSQDFRRGPQETQYF. CDR3 DNA: TGCGCCAGCAGCCAAGATTTTAGGCGGGGGCCCCAAGAGACCCAGTACTTC.

V and J are TRBV6-1 and TRBJ2-7; D is undetermined. CDR3 size: 12 residues. V gave up 8 bases and J gave up 5 bases, with 13 bases separating them. Germline values: CDR1 MNHNS, CDR2 SASEGT. CDR3 region: CASLGPPHEQYF. The CDR3, as DNA: TGTGCCAGCCTTGGGCCTCCCCACGAGCAGTACTTC.

The gene calls are TRBV6-1 and TRBJ1-5, with 9 positions matching TRBD1. The CDR3 is 14 residues long. J lost 7 bases, V lost 8 bases, and 9 bases had no gene match. In germline, CDR1 is MNHNS, CDR2 SASEGT. The DNA of the CDR3 is TGTGCCAGCTCTAGGACAGGGGTGACGCAGCCCCAGCATTTT. Protein product: CASSRTGVTQPQHF.

The rearrangement uses TRBV11-3 and TRBJ2-1; 9 nucleotides line up with TRBD2. This CDR3 is 16 amino acids long. J lost 2 bases, V lost 5 bases, and 7 bases had no gene match. CDR1 is SGHNT, CDR2 YENEEA, per germline. The CDR3 DNA reads TGTGCCAGCAGCCGCGGGGGCGGGGGGGCCTACAATGAGCAGTTCTTC. This codes for CASSRGGGGAYNEQFF.

V gene TRBV5-8 combines with J gene TRBJ1-6; D possibly corresponds to TRBD1 (6 bases). The CDR3 has 15 residues. CDR1 and CDR2 from the germline V gene are SGHTS and YDEGEE. Trimming removed 0 bases at V and 9 bases at J, with 13 bases between. CDR3 nucleotide sequence: TGTGCCAGCAGCTTGGAGGGGACAACACGTTCACCCCTCCACTTT. Protein product: CASSLEGTTRSPLHF.

This clone showed up just a few times. The CDR3 loop reads CASSTEETQYF. CDR3 bases: TGTGCCAGCTCAACGGAAGAGACCCAGTACTTC. The rearrangement joins TRBV18 to TRBJ2-5; no definite D call. Germline CDR1 is KGHSH and CDR2 is LQKENI. V lost 5 bases, J lost 3 bases, and 4 bases lay in between. This CDR3 comprises 11 residues.

The J gene is TRBJ2-7, the V gene TRBV7-9, with D possibly being TRBD1 (6 bases). This CDR3 has 13 residues. CDR1 and CDR2 from the germline V gene are SEHNR and FQNEAQ (reference sequence). V gave up 5 bases and J gave up 0 bases, with 8 bases separating them. The CDR3 DNA sequence: TGTGCCAGCAGCACGACAGGCTCCTACGAGCAGTACTTC. This sequence encodes CASSTTGSYEQYF. The full variable domain, its missing parts supplied by reference TRBV7-9 and TRBJ2-7, is DTGVSQNPRHKITKRGQNVTFRCDPISEHNRLYWYRQTLGQGPEFLTYFQNEAQLEKSRLLSDRFSAERPKGSFSTLEIQRTEQGDSAMYLCASSTTGSYEQYFGPGTRLTVT.

V usage is TRBV9 and J usage is TRBJ2-5; perhaps TRBD2 as D (7 bases). V was shortened by 0 bases and J by 5 bases, with 11 bases between the two germline ends. The CDR3 runs 14 residues. The germline CDR1 and CDR2 sequences are SGDLS and YYNGEE. The CDR3 sequence is CASSVVGGPETQYF. CDR3 bases: TGTGCCAGCAGCGTAGTCGGGGGGCCGGAGACCCAGTACTTC.

This chain links TRBV30 with TRBJ1-3, with D possibly matching TRBD1 (5 bases). The CDR3 is 13 amino acids. Germline assignment: CDR1 GTSNPN and CDR2 SVGIG (reference sequence). Trimming took off 4 bases at V and 3 bases at J, with 10 bases between the two ends. This CDR3 is CAWIRRGGNTIYF. In DNA, the CDR3 is TGTGCCTGGATTAGGAGGGGTGGAAACACCATATATTTT.

The V and J genes are TRBV30 and TRBJ2-1; D may be TRBD1 (7 bases). Trimming removed 0 bases from V and 3 bases from J, with 12 bases in between. The length of the CDR3 is 15 residues. In germline, CDR1 is GTSNPN, CDR2 SVGIG (reference sequence). The chain's CDR3 is CAWSVQGTLYNEQFF. CDR3 nucleotide sequence: TGTGCCTGGAGTGTACAGGGGACTCTCTACAATGAGCAGTTCTTC.

V is TRBV2 and J is TRBJ2-5, with no clear D. Germline CDR1 reads SNHLY; CDR2 reads FYNNEI. V was shortened by 3 bases and J by 4 bases, with 3 bases between the two germline ends. The CDR3 loop spans 11 amino acids. CDR3 nucleotides: TGTGCCAGCAGTGAGAGAGAGACCCAGTACTTC. It codes for CASSERETQYF.

The chain couples TRBV9 to TRBJ1-4, with 7 bases aligning to TRBD1. V trimming: 4 bases; J trimming: 2 bases; junction bases outside the gene matches: 8. The CDR3 is made up of 16 amino acids. Germline V lookup: CDR1 SGDLS, CDR2 YYNGEE. For the CDR3, the DNA is TGTGCCAGCAGCAAGGGGGCGACAGGGACTAATGAAAAACTGTTTTTT. Translated: CASSKGATGTNEKLFF.

The J gene is TRBJ1-2, the V gene TRBV7-8; TRBD1 aligns across 7 bases. The V gene end was trimmed by 3 bases and the J gene end by 5 bases; junction bases not matched to a gene: 3. Germline V CDR1 and CDR2: SGHVS, FQNEAQ. The CDR3 runs to 13 residues. The CDR3 spells CASSFGQEYGYTF. As DNA, the CDR3 is TGTGCCAGCAGCTTCGGACAGGAGTATGGCTACACCTTC.

CDR3 in amino acids: CASSRIGAGIGEQFF. The CDR3 nucleotides are TGTGCCAGCAGCCGGATCGGCGCAGGGATCGGTGAGCAGTTCTTC. The chain has TRBV14 and TRBJ2-1; D is perhaps TRBD1 (5 bases). V was clipped by 4 bases and J by 9 bases, with 19 bases between them. CDR1 and CDR2 (germline): SGHDN, FVKESK. CDR3 length: 15 amino acids.

The chain couples TRBV5-1 to TRBJ1-1, with TRBD1 identical over 8 bases. The ends lost 0 bases at V and 5 bases at J; junction bases unmatched: 9. This CDR3 has 16 amino acids. Germline V gene data show CDR1 as SGHRS and CDR2 as YFSETQ. The DNA of the CDR3 is TGCGCCAGCAGCTTGGTCGGCAGGGGGCTTGTGACTGAAGCTTTCTTT. Its translation is CASSLVGRGLVTEAFF.

This rearrangement joins TRBV4-1 to TRBJ2-7; D possibly corresponds to TRBD2 (6 bases). The CDR3 consists of 18 residues. V dropped 3 bases and J dropped 2 bases, with 23 bases sitting between them. Germline assignment: CDR1 MGHRA and CDR2 YSYEKL. The CDR3 DNA reads TGCGCCAGCAGCCAGTACCTCCAACTAGCCATACTTCCCTACGAGCAGTACTTC. Protein product: CASSQYLQLAILPYEQYF.